A selection of T cell receptor beta chains follows, all from one sample in a study of technical replicates of blood from a few donors. Assay used: immunoSEQ multiplex PCR; TCRdb lists only in-frame clones, some missing. The data show about 14,000 clones, about 80% seen once. The sample taken for sequencing was PBMCs. The receptors derive from a human donor in good health. The CDR3 runs from the conserved cysteine through the conserved F or W. Each record gives: J gene, V gene, clone size, D gene, CDR3 protein, CDR3 DNA. The D gene is left open where the match is weak. The size of a clone is reported for some rows only, either as once, few or many, or as a class for expanded clones.

J: TRBJ2-4; V: TRBV6-6; size: .; D: .; CDR3: CASSNQGLSGKNIQYF; DNA: TGTGCCAGCAGCAATCAGGGTTTATCTGGCAAAAACATTCAGTACTTC
J: TRBJ2-1; V: TRBV6-6; size: .; D: TRBD2; CDR3: CASSRPRTSSYNEQFF; DNA: TGTGCCAGCAGTAGGCCTAGGACTAGCTCCTACAATGAGCAGTTCTTC
J: TRBJ2-7; V: TRBV6-5; size: .; D: TRBD1; CDR3: CASSPTRAQGHEQYF; DNA: TGTGCCAGCAGTCCAACCAGGGCACAGGGGCACGAGCAGTACTTC
J: TRBJ2-4; V: TRBV5-1; size: .; D: TRBD2; CDR3: CASSQPGLAGGGDAKNIQYF; DNA: TGCGCCAGCAGCCAACCGGGACTAGCGGGAGGCGGGGATGCCAAAAACATTCAGTACTTC
J: TRBJ2-1; V: TRBV6-1; size: few; D: TRBD2; CDR3: CASSGLAGGGSNEQFF; DNA: TGTGCCAGCAGTGGACTAGCGGGAGGGGGATCCAATGAGCAGTTCTTC
J: TRBJ2-2; V: TRBV15; size: .; D: TRBD2; CDR3: CATSRKRGGVGTGELFF; DNA: TGTGCCACCAGCAGGAAAAGGGGAGGGGTCGGCACCGGGGAGCTGTTTTTT
J: TRBJ1-2; V: TRBV6-5; size: .; D: TRBD1; CDR3: CASSSTGFGYTF; DNA: TGTGCCAGCAGTTCGACAGGGTTCGGCTACACCTTC
J: TRBJ2-1; V: TRBV19; size: .; D: TRBD2; CDR3: CASSHWVSSGNYSSYNEQFF; DNA: TGTGCCAGTAGCCATTGGGTTTCTAGCGGGAACTATAGCTCCTACAATGAGCAGTTCTTC
J: TRBJ2-2; V: TRBV5-6; size: .; D: TRBD2; CDR3: CASSFGLVGDTGELFF; DNA: TGTGCCAGCAGCTTTGGACTAGTAGGGGACACCGGGGAGCTGTTTTTT
J: TRBJ1-1; V: TRBV5-1; size: .; D: .; CDR3: CASSLSYSMNTEAFF; DNA: TGCGCCAGCAGCTTGAGTTACAGCATGAACACTGAAGCTTTCTTT
J: TRBJ1-2; V: TRBV28; size: .; D: TRBD1; CDR3: CASFGTDNYGYTF; DNA: TGTGCCAGCTTCGGGACAGATAACTATGGCTACACCTTC
J: TRBJ2-2; V: TRBV5-8; size: .; D: .; CDR3: CARTRGESGHTYTGELFF; DNA: TGTGCCAGAACCAGGGGGGAGTCGGGTCATACTTACACCGGGGAGCTGTTTTTT
J: TRBJ2-7; V: TRBV5-1; size: .; D: .; CDR3: CASSLSGRLEQYF; DNA: TGCGCCAGCAGCTTGTCAGGGCGTCTCGAGCAGTACTTC
J: TRBJ2-1; V: TRBV5-1; size: .; D: TRBD1; CDR3: CASSHGTGWIASSYNEQFF; DNA: TGCGCCAGCAGCCATGGGACAGGGTGGATTGCAAGCTCCTACAATGAGCAGTTCTTC
J: TRBJ2-2; V: TRBV7-9; size: .; D: TRBD1; CDR3: CASSFTGGSGTGELFF; DNA: TGTGCCAGCAGCTTCACAGGGGGTTCGGGCACCGGGGAGCTGTTTTTT
J: TRBJ1-5; V: TRBV5-8; size: .; D: .; CDR3: CASSLSPGQGLSNQPQHF; DNA: TGTGCCAGCAGCTTGAGTCCGGGCCAGGGTTTAAGCAATCAGCCCCAGCATTTT
J: TRBJ2-4; V: TRBV28; size: .; D: .; CDR3: CASSPPSVRLGDIQYF; DNA: TGTGCCAGCAGTCCACCTTCGGTGCGTCTGGGCGACATTCAGTACTTC
J: TRBJ2-3; V: TRBV4-1; size: once; D: TRBD2; CDR3: CASSQEGLAVSTDTQYF; DNA: TGCGCCAGCAGCCAAGAAGGCCTAGCGGTGAGCACAGATACGCAGTATTTT
J: TRBJ1-4; V: TRBV30; size: .; D: TRBD1; CDR3: CAWSVPGQGRWGEKLFF; DNA: TGTGCCTGGAGCGTCCCGGGACAGGGGCGGTGGGGTGAAAAACTGTTTTTT
J: TRBJ2-5; V: TRBV28; size: .; D: TRBD2; CDR3: CASSLGGVQETQYF; DNA: TGTGCCAGCAGCCTGGGGGGGGTACAAGAGACCCAGTACTTC
J: TRBJ2-3; V: TRBV5-1; size: .; D: TRBD2; CDR3: CASSLEGGPDTQYF; DNA: TGCGCCAGCAGCTTAGAGGGAGGGCCTGATACGCAGTATTTT
J: TRBJ1-2; V: TRBV9; size: .; D: TRBD1; CDR3: CASSVSTGGANYGYTF; DNA: TGTGCCAGCAGCGTATCTACAGGGGGCGCGAACTATGGCTACACCTTC
J: TRBJ2-5; V: TRBV27; size: once; D: TRBD2; CDR3: CASSGRGGTSGDKQETQYF; DNA: TGTGCCAGCAGTGGCCGGGGGGGGACTAGCGGGGATAAACAAGAGACCCAGTACTTC
J: TRBJ1-5; V: TRBV5-4; size: .; D: .; CDR3: CASSYRAGRLFSNQPQHF; DNA: TGTGCCAGCAGCTACAGGGCAGGGAGACTCTTTAGCAATCAGCCCCAGCATTTT
J: TRBJ2-7; V: TRBV5-1; size: once; D: .; CDR3: CASSPGTLNSYEQYF; DNA: TGCGCCAGCAGCCCAGGGACTCTGAACTCCTACGAGCAGTACTTC
J: TRBJ2-7; V: TRBV18; size: .; D: .; CDR3: CASSPGSYEQYF; DNA: TGTGCCAGCTCCCCCGGCTCCTACGAGCAGTACTTC
J: TRBJ2-7; V: TRBV7-9; size: few; D: TRBD2; CDR3: CASSLGASGIYEQYF; DNA: TGTGCCAGCAGCTTAGGAGCTAGCGGGATTTACGAGCAGTACTTC
J: TRBJ2-7; V: TRBV15; size: .; D: .; CDR3: CATSIGLASRSSYEQYF; DNA: TGTGCCACCAGCATAGGATTAGCGTCCAGGAGCTCCTACGAGCAGTACTTC
J: TRBJ2-7; V: TRBV9; size: few; D: TRBD2; CDR3: CASSVEPGLPSQYF; DNA: TGTGCCAGCAGCGTAGAGCCGGGACTACCGTCGCAGTACTTC
J: TRBJ1-1; V: TRBV27; size: once; D: TRBD1; CDR3: CASRTGGDTEAFF; DNA: TGTGCCAGCAGAACAGGGGGTGACACTGAAGCTTTCTTT
J: TRBJ2-1; V: TRBV18; size: .; D: .; CDR3: CASSSSWGEVYNEQFF; DNA: TGTGCCAGCTCCTCCTCCTGGGGGGAGGTCTACAATGAGCAGTTCTTC
J: TRBJ2-7; V: TRBV9; size: few; D: TRBD2; CDR3: CASSDSRVAGGRFHEQYF; DNA: TGTGCCAGCAGTGACTCCCGTGTAGCGGGAGGTCGATTCCACGAGCAGTACTTC
J: TRBJ2-3; V: TRBV19; size: .; D: .; CDR3: CASSPFSADTQYF; DNA: TGTGCCAGTAGTCCTTTTAGCGCAGATACGCAGTATTTT
J: TRBJ2-1; V: TRBV10-3; size: .; D: TRBD2; CDR3: CAISESNLNVAGGFNEQFF; DNA: TGTGCCATCAGTGAGTCGAATTTGAATGTGGCGGGAGGTTTCAATGAGCAGTTCTTC
J: TRBJ1-1; V: TRBV30; size: .; D: .; CDR3: CAWSQVGTEAFF; DNA: TGTGCCTGGAGTCAGGTGGGCACTGAAGCTTTCTTT
J: TRBJ2-2; V: TRBV11-2; size: few; D: TRBD2; CDR3: CASSPLGGGTGELFF; DNA: TGTGCCAGCAGCCCCCTCGGCGGGGGGACCGGGGAGCTGTTTTTT
J: TRBJ1-2; V: TRBV13; size: .; D: TRBD1; CDR3: CASSLQGVDGYTF; DNA: TGTGCCAGCAGCTTACAGGGGGTTGATGGCTACACCTTC
J: TRBJ2-1; V: TRBV19; size: .; D: TRBD1; CDR3: CASSSGTDYYNEQFF; DNA: TGTGCCAGTAGTTCCGGGACAGATTACTACAATGAGCAGTTCTTC
J: TRBJ2-1; V: TRBV7-9; size: .; D: .; CDR3: CASSLYKEREQFF; DNA: TGTGCCAGCAGCTTATATAAAGAGCGTGAGCAGTTCTTC
J: TRBJ1-4; V: TRBV5-8; size: .; D: TRBD1; CDR3: CASSLGSGGDEKLFF; DNA: TGTGCCAGCAGCTTAGGGTCAGGGGGCGATGAAAAACTGTTTTTT
J: TRBJ2-5; V: TRBV18; size: .; D: TRBD1; CDR3: CASSRGTGVQETQYF; DNA: TGTGCCAGCTCCCGCGGGACAGGGGTTCAAGAGACCCAGTACTTC
J: TRBJ2-1; V: TRBV4-2; size: .; D: .; CDR3: CASSQEGLSGYNEQFF; DNA: TGTGCCAGCAGCCAAGAGGGACTTAGCGGATACAATGAGCAGTTCTTC
J: TRBJ2-1; V: TRBV5-4; size: .; D: .; CDR3: CASSPRVPEHEQFF; DNA: TGTGCCAGCAGTCCCAGGGTGCCGGAACATGAGCAGTTCTTC
J: TRBJ2-2; V: TRBV18; size: .; D: TRBD2; CDR3: CASSPEGLVNTGELFF; DNA: TGTGCCAGCTCACCAGAGGGACTAGTAAACACCGGGGAGCTGTTTTTT
J: TRBJ1-1; V: TRBV28; size: .; D: .; CDR3: CASSFYSEAFF; DNA: TGTGCCAGCAGTTTCTACAGTGAAGCTTTCTTT
J: TRBJ1-1; V: TRBV18; size: .; D: .; CDR3: CASSPTATGGTRTEAFF; DNA: TGTGCCAGCTCACCCACGGCGACAGGTGGTACTCGGACTGAAGCTTTCTTT
J: TRBJ2-2; V: TRBV9; size: .; D: TRBD2; CDR3: CASSKVAGGAGELFF; DNA: TGTGCCAGCAGCAAAGTAGCGGGAGGAGCCGGGGAGCTGTTTTTT
J: TRBJ1-3; V: TRBV9; size: .; D: TRBD1; CDR3: CASSPSGTGGSGNTIYF; DNA: TGTGCCAGCAGCCCCAGCGGGACAGGGGGCTCTGGAAACACCATATATTTT
J: TRBJ2-1; V: TRBV19; size: .; D: TRBD2; CDR3: CASSIDPFELAGVKNEQFF; DNA: TGTGCCAGTAGTATAGATCCGTTTGAACTAGCGGGAGTGAAGAATGAGCAGTTCTTC
J: TRBJ1-4; V: TRBV2; size: .; D: .; CDR3: CASSESKAGYEKLFF; DNA: TGTGCCAGCAGTGAATCTAAAGCAGGGTATGAAAAACTGTTTTTT
J: TRBJ1-5; V: TRBV9; size: .; D: .; CDR3: CASSVLEQPKGDQPQHF; DNA: TGTGCCAGCAGCGTACTTGAACAACCTAAGGGGGATCAGCCCCAGCATTTT